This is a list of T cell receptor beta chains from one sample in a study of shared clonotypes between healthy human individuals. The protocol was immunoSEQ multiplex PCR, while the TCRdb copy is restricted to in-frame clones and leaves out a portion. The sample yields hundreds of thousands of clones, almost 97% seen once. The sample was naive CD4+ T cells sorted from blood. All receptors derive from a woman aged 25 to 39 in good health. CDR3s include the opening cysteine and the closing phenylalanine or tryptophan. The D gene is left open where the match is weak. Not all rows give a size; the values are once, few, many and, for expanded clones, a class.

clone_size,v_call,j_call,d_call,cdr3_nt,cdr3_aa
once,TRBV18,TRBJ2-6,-,TGTGCCAGCTCACCAACTACATCTGGGGCCAACGTCCTGACTTTC,CASSPTTSGANVLTF
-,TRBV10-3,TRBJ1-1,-,TGTGCCATCAGTGAGTTAGGACATTCGAGTGAAGCTTTCTTT,CAISELGHSSEAFF
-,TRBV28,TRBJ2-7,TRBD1,TGTGCCAGCAGTTCCATGCCAGGGGGCTTCTCCTACGAGCAGTACTTC,CASSSMPGGFSYEQYF
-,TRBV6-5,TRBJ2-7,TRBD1,TGTGCCAGCAGGCCGAGGACAGGCTACGAGCAGTACTTC,CASRPRTGYEQYF
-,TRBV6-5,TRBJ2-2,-,TGTGCCAGCAGGGTGGGGGATAACACCGGGGAGCTGTTTTTT,CASRVGDNTGELFF
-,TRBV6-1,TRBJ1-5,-,TGTGCCAGCACCGGTAATAGCAATCAGCCCCAGCATTTT,CASTGNSNQPQHF
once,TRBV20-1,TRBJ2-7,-,TGCAGAATCGGGGGACCAGACGAGCAGTACTTC,CRIGGPDEQYF
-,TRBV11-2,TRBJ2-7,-,TGTGCCAGCGGGACACTAGGACCCTACGAGCAGTACTTC,CASGTLGPYEQYF
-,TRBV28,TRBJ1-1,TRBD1,TGTGCCAGCATTCTGCAGGGGGCATACACTGAAGCTTTCTTT,CASILQGAYTEAFF
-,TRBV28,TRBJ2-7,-,TGTGCCAGCAGCCAAAACTACGAGCAGTACTTC,CASSQNYEQYF
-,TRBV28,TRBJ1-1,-,TGTGCCAGCAGTCAGTTGAACACTGAAGCTTTCTTT,CASSQLNTEAFF
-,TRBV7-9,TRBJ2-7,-,TGTGCCAGCAGCAACCTCGGCGAGCAGTACTTC,CASSNLGEQYF
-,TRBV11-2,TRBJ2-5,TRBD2,TGTGCCAGCAGCTCGGCTAGCGGGAGGTTAGAGACCCAGTACTTC,CASSSASGRLETQYF
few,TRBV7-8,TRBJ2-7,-,TGTGCCAGCAGCGTAGGACCCTCCTACGAGCAGTACTTC,CASSVGPSYEQYF
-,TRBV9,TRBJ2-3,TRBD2,TGTGCCAGCAGCGTAGTTGCGGGAGCGGGAGATACGCAGTATTTT,CASSVVAGAGDTQYF
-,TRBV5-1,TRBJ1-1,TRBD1,TGCGCCAGCAGCTTCCGGACAGGCAACACTGAAGCTTTCTTT,CASSFRTGNTEAFF
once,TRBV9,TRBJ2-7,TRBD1,TGTGCCAGCAGCCCCAGAGGGGACAGCTCCTACGAGCAGTACTTC,CASSPRGDSSYEQYF
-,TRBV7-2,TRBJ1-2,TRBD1,TGTGCCAGCAGCTCGGAATACGGGACAGGGCAGTATGGCTACACCTTC,CASSSEYGTGQYGYTF
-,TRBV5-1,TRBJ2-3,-,TGCGCCAGCAGCCTTCCTCCCTCTGAAGGTACGCAGTATTTT,CASSLPPSEGTQYF
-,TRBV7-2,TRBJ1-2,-,TGTGCCAGCAGCCGCGACACGAACTATGGCTACACCTTC,CASSRDTNYGYTF
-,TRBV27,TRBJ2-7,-,TGTGCCAGCAGTTTACACAGGGTTGCCTACGAGCAGTACTTC,CASSLHRVAYEQYF
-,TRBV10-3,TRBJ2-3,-,TGTGCCATCAGTGACCCCGACTTGAGGTATCCAGATACGCAGTATTTT,CAISDPDLRYPDTQYF
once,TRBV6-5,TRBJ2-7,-,TGTGCCAGCAGTTACTCCCCGGGGCCCAGCTCCTACGAGCAGTACTTC,CASSYSPGPSSYEQYF
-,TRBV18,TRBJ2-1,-,TGTGCCAGCTCACCGAGGTATGACAGGAACAATGAGCAGTTCTTC,CASSPRYDRNNEQFF
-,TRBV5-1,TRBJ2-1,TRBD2,TGCGCCAGCAGCTTGGGTCCAGCGGGAGGGTACAACAATGAGCAGTTCTTC,CASSLGPAGGYNNEQFF
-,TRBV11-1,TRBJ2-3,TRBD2,TGTGCCAGCAGCCCGACTAGCGGGGTCCGCCTGAGGACGCAGTATTTT,CASSPTSGVRLRTQYF
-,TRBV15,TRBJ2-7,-,TGTGCCACCAGCAGAGACCAAGGGCCTTACGAGCAGTACTTC,CATSRDQGPYEQYF
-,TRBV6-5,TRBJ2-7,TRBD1,TGTGCCAGCAGTACCCACGGGACAGGGATGCGGGAGCAGTACTTC,CASSTHGTGMREQYF
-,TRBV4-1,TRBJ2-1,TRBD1,TGCGCCAGCAGGATATCGGGACAGACCCTCAATGAGCAGTTCTTC,CASRISGQTLNEQFF
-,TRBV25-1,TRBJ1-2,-,TGTGCCAGCAGTAGCCCAGGTCCAAACTATGGCTACACCTTC,CASSSPGPNYGYTF
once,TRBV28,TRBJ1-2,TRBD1,TGTGCCAGCACCGTGGACAGGGGGCTCTATGGCTACACCTTC,CASTVDRGLYGYTF
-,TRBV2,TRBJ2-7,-,TGTGCCAGCAGGAATCTAGCGACCTCCTACGAGCAGTACTTC,CASRNLATSYEQYF
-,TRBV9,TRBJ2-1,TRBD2,TGTGCCAGCAGCGTATCGGCGGGAGGGCCTAGCTACTATGAGCAGTTCTTC,CASSVSAGGPSYYEQFF
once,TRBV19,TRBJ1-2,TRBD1,TGTGCCAGTAGTAACCTCCTGACAGGGAATATGAATGGCTACACCTTC,CASSNLLTGNMNGYTF
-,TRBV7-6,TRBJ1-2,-,TGTGCCAGCAGCCCCAGCGGTTTAGCTGGCTACACCTTC,CASSPSGLAGYTF
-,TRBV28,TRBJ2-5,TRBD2,TGTGCCACTCGGACTAGCGGGCGTCAAGAGACCCAGTACTTC,CATRTSGRQETQYF
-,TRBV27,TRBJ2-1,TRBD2,TGTGCCAGCACTAGGCTAGCGGGAGCTCTAAATGAGCAGTTCTTC,CASTRLAGALNEQFF
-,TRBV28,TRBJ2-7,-,TGTGCCAGCAGTTCTCGGTCGTGGGGGAAGCCTCGATTTGGGTACTTC,CASSSRSWGKPRFGYF
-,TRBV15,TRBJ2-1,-,TGTGCCACCAGCCGCGCCCGGAGGACACAAAGCAGGTTCTTC,CATSRARRTQSRFF
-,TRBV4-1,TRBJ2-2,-,TGCGCCAGCAGCCGAGCTCACTTTCCCGGGGAGCTGTTTTTT,CASSRAHFPGELFF
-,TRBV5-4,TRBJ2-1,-,TGTGCCAGCAGCAAGGGCCCCGACAATGAGCAGTTCTTC,CASSKGPDNEQFF
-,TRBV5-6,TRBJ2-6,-,TGTGCCAGCAGCTTGAGTCCTACACGTGGGGCCAACGTCCTGACTTTC,CASSLSPTRGANVLTF
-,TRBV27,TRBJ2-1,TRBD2,TGTGCCAGCAGAACCCGGGAACTAGCGGGTAATGAGCAGTTCTTC,CASRTRELAGNEQFF